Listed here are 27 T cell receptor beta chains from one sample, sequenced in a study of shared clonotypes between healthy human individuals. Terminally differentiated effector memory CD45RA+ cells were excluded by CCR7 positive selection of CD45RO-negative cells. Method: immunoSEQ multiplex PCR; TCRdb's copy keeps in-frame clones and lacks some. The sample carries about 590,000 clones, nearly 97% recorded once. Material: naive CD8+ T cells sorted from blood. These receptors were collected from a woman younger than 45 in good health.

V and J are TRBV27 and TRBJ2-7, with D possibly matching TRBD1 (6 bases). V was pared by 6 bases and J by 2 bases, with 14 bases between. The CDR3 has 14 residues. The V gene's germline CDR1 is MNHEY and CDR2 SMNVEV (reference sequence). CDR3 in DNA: TGTGCCAGCAGCACAGGGCCCGGGGCCTACGAGCAGTACTTC. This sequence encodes CASSTGPGAYEQYF.

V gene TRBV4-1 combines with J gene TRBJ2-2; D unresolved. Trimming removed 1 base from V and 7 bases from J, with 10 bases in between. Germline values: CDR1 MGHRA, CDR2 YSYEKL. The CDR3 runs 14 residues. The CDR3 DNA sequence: TGCGCCAGCAGCCAAGCCGGATGGATCGGGGAGCTGTTTTTT. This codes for CASSQAGWIGELFF.

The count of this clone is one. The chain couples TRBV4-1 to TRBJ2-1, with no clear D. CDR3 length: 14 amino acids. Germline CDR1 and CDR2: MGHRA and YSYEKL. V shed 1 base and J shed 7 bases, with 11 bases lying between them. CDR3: CASSQGPGTNEQFF. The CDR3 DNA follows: TGCGCCAGCAGCCAAGGGCCGGGTACGAATGAGCAGTTCTTC.

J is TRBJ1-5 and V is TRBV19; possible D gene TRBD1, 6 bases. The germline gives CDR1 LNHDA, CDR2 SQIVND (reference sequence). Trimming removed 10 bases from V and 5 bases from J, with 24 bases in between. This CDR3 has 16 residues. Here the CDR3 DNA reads TGTGCCATCTCGCCTTTCGGGTCCAGGGGAGATCAGCCCCAGCATTTT. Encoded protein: CAISPFGSRGDQPQHF.

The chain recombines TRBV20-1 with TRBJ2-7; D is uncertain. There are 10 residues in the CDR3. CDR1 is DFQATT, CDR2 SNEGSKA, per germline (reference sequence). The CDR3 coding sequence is TGCACCGTAGGGTCCTACGAGCAGTACTTC. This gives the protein CTVGSYEQYF.

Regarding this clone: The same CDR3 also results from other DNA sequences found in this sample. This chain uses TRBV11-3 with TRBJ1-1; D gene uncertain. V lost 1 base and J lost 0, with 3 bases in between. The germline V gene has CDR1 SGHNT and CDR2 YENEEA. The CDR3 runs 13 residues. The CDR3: CASSLGVNTEAFF. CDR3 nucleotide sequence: TGTGCCAGCAGCTTAGGCGTGAACACTGAAGCTTTCTTT.

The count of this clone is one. CDR3 coding DNA: TGTGCCAGCAGCCGGGATGAGGAGGACACCGGGGAGCTGTTTTTT. Its protein is CASSRDEEDTGELFF. The V call is TRBV4-2, the J call TRBJ2-2; D might be TRBD2 (5 bases). Germline CDR1 and CDR2: LGHNA and YNFKEQ. Between the trimmed V and J ends, which lost 4 bases and 3 bases, there was a span of 12 bases. The CDR3 has 15 residues.

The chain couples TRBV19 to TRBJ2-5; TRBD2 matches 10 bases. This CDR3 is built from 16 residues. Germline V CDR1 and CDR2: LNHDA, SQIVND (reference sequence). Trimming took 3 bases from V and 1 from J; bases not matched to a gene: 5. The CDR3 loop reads CASSIIAGGSQETQYF. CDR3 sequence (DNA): TGTGCCAGTAGTATCATAGCGGGAGGATCCCAAGAGACCCAGTACTTC.

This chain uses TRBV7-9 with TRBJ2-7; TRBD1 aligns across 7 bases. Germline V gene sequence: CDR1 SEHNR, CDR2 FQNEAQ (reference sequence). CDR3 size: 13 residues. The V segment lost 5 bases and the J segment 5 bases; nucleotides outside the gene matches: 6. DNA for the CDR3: TGTGCCAGCAGCCCGGGGACAGTCAACGAGCAGTACTTC. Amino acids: CASSPGTVNEQYF.

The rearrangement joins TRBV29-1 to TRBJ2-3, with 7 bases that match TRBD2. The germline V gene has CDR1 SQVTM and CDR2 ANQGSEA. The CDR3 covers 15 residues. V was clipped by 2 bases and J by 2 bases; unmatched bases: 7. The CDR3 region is CSVESEGGPTDTQYF. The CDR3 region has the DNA TGCAGCGTTGAATCGGAGGGAGGGCCCACAGATACGCAGTATTTT.

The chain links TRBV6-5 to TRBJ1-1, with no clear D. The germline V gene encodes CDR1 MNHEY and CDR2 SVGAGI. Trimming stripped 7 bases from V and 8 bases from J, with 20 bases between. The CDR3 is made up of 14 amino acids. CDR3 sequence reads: CASMGGRVSGEAFF. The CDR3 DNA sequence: TGTGCCAGCATGGGCGGCCGGGTTAGTGGCGAAGCTTTCTTT.

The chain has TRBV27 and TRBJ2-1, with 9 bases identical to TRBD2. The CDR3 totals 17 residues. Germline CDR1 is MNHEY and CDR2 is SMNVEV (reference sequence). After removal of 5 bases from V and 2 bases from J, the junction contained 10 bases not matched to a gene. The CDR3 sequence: CASSPTLAGVPYNEQFF. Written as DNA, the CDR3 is TGTGCCAGCAGTCCCACCTTAGCGGGAGTCCCCTACAATGAGCAGTTCTTC.

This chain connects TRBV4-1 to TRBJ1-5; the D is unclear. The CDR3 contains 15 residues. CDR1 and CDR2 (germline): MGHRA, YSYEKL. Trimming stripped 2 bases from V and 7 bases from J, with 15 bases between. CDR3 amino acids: CASSQSYLLGQPQHF. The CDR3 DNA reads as TGCGCCAGCAGCCAAAGCTACCTCCTCGGACAGCCCCAGCATTTT.

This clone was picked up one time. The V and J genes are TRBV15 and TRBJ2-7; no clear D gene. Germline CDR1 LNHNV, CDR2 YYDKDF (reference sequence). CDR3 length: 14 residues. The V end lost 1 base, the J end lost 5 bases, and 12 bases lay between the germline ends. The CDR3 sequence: CATSRGGYTDEQYF. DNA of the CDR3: TGTGCCACCAGCAGAGGAGGTTACACCGACGAGCAGTACTTC.

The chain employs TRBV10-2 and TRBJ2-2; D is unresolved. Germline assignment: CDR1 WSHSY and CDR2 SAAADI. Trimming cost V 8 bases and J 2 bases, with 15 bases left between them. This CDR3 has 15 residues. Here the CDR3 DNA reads TGCGCCAGCGATGATGTAGGTTCCAACACCGGGGAGCTGTTTTTT. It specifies CASDDVGSNTGELFF.

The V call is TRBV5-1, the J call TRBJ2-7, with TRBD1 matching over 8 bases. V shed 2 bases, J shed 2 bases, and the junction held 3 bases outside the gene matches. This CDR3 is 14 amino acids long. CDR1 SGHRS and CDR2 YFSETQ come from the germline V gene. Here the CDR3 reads CASSFGQGPYEQYF. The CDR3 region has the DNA TGCGCCAGCAGCTTCGGACAGGGCCCCTACGAGCAGTACTTC.

The CDR3 sequence is CASSRLLTGELFF. CDR3 nucleotide sequence: TGTGCCAGCAGCCGACTCCTGACCGGGGAGCTGTTTTTT. J is TRBJ2-2 and V is TRBV6-6; D is unclear. This CDR3 region has 13 residues. V shed 6 bases and J shed 5 bases, with 10 bases lying between them. Germline CDR1 and CDR2: MNHNY and SVGAGI (reference sequence).

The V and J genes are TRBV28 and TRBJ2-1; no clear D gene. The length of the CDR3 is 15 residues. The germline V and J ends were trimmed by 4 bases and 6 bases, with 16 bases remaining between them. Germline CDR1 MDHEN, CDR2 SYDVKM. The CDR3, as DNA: TGTGCCAGCAGTTCATCTCGTTGGACGCGCAATGAGCAGTTCTTC. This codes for CASSSSRWTRNEQFF.

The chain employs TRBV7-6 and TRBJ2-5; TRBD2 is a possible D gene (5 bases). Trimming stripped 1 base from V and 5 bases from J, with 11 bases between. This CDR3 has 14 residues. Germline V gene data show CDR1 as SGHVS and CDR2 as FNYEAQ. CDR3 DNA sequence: TGTGCCAGCAGCTTAGGATCGGGGTGGGAGACCCAGTACTTC. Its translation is CASSLGSGWETQYF.

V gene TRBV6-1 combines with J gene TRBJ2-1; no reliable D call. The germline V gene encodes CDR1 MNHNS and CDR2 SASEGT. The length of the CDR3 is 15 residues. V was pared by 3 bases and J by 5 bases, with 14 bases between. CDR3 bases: TGTGCCAGCAGTGATCCTTCCAGTTCGGACAATGAGCAGTTCTTC. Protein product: CASSDPSSSDNEQFF.

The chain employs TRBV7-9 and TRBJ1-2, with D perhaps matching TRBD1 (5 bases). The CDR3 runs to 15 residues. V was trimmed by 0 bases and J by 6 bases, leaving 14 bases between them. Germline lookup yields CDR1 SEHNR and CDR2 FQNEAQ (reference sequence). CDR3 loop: CASSLAEGEEDGYTF. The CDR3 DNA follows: TGTGCCAGCAGCTTAGCGGAAGGGGAAGAAGATGGCTACACCTTC.

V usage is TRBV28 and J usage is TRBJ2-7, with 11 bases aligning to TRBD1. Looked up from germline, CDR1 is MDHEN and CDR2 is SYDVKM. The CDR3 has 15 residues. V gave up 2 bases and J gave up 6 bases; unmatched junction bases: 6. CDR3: CASSLVDRGQREQYF. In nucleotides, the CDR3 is TGTGCCAGCAGTTTAGTGGACAGGGGGCAGCGCGAGCAGTACTTC.

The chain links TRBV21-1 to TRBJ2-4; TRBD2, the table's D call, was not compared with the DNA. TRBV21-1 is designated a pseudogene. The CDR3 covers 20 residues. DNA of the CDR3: TGTGCCAGCAGCAAACTTGGTGGGACTAGCGGGACTATCGCCAAAAACATTCAGTACTTC. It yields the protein CASSKLGGTSGTIAKNIQYF.

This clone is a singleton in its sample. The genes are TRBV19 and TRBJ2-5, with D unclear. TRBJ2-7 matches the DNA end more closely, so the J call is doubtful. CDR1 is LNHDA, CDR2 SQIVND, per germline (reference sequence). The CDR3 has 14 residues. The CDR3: CASSIGEGFNEQYF. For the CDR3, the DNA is TGTGCCAGTAGTATAGGAGAAGGGTTCAACGAGCAGTACTTC.

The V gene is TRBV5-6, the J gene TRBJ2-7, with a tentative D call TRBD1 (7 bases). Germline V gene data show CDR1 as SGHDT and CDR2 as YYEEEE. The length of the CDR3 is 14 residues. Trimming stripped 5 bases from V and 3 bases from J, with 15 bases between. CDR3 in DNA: TGTGCCAGCAGTTCAGGGGGGCCATTCTACGAGCAGTACTTC. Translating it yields CASSSGGPFYEQYF.

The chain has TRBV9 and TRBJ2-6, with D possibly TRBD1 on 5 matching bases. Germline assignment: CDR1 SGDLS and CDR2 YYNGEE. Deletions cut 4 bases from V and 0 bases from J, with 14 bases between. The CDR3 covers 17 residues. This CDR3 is CASSSQQDPSGANVLTF. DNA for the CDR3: TGTGCCAGCAGCTCACAACAGGACCCCTCTGGGGCCAACGTCCTGACTTTC.

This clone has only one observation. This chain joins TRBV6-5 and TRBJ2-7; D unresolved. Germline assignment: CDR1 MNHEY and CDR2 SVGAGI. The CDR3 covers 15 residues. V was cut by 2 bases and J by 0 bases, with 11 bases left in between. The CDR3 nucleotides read TGTGCCAGCAGTTACGGCTTAGATCCCTCCTACGAGCAGTACTTC. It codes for CASSYGLDPSYEQYF.